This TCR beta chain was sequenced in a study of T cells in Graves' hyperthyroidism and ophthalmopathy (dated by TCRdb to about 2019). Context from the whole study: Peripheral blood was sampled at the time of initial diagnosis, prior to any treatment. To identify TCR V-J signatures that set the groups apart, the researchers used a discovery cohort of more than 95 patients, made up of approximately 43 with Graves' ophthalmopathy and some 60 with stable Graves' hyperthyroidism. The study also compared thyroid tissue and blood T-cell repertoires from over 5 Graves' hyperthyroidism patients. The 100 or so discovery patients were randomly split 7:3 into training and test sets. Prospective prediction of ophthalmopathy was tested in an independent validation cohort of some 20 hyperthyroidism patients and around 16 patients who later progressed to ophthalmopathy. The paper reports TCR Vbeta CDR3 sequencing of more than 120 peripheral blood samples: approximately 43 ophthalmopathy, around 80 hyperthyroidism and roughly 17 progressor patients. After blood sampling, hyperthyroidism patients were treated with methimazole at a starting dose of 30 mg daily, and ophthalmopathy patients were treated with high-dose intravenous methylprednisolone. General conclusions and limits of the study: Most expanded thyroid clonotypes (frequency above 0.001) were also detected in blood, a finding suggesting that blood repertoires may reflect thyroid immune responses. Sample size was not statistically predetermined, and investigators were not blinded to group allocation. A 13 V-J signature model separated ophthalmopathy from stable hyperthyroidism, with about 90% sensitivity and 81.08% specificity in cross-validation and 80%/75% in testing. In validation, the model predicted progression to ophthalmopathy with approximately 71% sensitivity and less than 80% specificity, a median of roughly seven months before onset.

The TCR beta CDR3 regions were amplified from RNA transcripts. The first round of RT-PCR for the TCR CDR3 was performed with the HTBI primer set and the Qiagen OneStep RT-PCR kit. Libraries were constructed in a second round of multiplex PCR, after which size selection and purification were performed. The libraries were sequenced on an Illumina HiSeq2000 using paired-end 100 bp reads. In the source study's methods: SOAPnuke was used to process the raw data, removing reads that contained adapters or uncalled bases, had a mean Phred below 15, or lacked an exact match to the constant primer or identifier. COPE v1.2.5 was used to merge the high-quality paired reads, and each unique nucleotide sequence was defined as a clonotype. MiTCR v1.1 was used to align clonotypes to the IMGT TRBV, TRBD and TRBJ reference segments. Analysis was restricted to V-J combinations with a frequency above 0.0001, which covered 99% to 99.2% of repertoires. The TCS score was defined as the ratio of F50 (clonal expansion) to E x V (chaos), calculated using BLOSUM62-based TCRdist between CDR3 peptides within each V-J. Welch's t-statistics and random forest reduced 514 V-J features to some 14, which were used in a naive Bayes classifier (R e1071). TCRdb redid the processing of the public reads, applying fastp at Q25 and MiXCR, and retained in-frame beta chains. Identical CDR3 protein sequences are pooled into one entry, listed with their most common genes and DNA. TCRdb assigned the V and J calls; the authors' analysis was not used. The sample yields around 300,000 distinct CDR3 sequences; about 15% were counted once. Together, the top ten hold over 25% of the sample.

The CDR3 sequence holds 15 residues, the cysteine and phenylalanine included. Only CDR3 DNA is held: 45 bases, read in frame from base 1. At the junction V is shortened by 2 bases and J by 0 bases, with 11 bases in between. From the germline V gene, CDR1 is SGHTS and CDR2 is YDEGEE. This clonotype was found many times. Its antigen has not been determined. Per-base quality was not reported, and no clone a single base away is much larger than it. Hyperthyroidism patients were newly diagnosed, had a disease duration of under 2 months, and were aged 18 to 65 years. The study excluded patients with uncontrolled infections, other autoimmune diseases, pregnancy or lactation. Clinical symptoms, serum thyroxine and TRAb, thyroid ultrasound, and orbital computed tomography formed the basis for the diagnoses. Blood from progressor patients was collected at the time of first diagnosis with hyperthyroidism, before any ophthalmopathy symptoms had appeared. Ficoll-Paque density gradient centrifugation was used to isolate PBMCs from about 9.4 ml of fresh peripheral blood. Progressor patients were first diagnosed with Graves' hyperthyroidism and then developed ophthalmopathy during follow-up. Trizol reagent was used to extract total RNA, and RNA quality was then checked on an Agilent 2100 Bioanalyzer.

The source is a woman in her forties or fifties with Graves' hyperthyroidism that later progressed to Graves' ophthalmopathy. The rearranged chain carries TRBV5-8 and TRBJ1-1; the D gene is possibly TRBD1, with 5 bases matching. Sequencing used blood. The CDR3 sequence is CASSLGGTMNTEAFF. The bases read TGTGCCAGCAGCTTAGGCGGGACCATGAACACTGAAGCTTTCTTT.